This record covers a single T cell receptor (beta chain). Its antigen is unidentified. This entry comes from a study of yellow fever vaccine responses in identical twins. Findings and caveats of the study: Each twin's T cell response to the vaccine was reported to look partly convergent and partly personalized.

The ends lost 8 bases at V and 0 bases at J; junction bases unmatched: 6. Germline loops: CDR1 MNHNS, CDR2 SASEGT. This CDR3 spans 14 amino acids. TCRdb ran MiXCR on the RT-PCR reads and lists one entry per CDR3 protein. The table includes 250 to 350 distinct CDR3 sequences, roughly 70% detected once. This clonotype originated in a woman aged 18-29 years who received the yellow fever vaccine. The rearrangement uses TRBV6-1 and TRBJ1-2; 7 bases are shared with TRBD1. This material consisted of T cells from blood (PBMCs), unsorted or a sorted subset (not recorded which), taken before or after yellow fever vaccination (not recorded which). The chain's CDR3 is CASRPGGANYGYTF. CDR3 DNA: TGTGCCAGCCGTCCAGGGGGAGCTAACTATGGCTACACCTTC.